This T cell receptor (beta chain) appears in the sequencing data of a study of cytomegalovirus exposure and HLA in healthy donors. The study's findings and limits: The classifier was said to identify cytomegalovirus status with high specificity and sensitivity.

The method was immunoSEQ multiplex PCR; TCRdb's version includes in-frame clones alone and lacks a portion of them. In the table there are fewer than 130,000 clones, roughly 90% of which are singletons. For this clone: Its antigen is unidentified.

Trimming took 5 bases from V and 13 from J, leaving 21 bases between them. This CDR3 comprises 14 residues. Germline CDR1 and CDR2: SEHNR and FQNEAQ (reference sequence). The sequence was collected from a woman in her 30s in good health and CMV-seropositive. Sequenced sample: PBMCs. The V and J genes are TRBV7-9 and TRBJ2-1, with D maybe TRBD2 (6 bases). The CDR3 DNA sequence: TGTGCCAGCAGCCCTCAGTCTTCGGGGGTCACTCAGTTCTTC. Translated, it gives CASSPQSSGVTQFF.